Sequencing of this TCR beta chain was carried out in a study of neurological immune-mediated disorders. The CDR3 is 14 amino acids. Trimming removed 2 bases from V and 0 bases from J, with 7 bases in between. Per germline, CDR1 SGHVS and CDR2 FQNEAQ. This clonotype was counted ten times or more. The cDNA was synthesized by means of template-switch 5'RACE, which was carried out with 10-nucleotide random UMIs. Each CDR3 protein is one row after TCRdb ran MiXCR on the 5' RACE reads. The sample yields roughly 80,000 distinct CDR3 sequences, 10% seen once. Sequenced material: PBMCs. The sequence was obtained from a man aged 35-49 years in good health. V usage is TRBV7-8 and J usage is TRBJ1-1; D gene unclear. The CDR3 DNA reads TGTGCCAGCAGCTTAACAGAGCTGAACACTGAAGCTTTCTTT. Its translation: CASSLTELNTEAFF.